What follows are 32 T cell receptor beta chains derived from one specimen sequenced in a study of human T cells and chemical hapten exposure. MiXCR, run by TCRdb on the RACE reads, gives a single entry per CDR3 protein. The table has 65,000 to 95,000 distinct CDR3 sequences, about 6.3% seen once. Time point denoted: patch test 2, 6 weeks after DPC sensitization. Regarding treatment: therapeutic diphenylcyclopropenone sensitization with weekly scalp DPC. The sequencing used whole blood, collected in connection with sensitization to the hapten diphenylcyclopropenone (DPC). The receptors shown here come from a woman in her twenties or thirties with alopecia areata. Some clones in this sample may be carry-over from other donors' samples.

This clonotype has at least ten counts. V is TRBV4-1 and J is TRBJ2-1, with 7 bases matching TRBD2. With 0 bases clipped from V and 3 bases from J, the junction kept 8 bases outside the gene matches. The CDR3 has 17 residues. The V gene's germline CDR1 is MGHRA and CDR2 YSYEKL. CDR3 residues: CASSQDQSSGDYNEQFF. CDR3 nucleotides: TGCGCCAGCAGCCAAGATCAGTCCAGCGGGGACTACAATGAGCAGTTCTTC.

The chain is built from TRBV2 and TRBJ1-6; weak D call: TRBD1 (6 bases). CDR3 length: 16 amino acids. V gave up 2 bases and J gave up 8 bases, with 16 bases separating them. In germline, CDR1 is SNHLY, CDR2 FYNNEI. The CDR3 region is CASSERDTPGYSPLHF. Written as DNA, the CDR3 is TGTGCCAGCAGTGAACGGGACACTCCGGGGTATTCACCCCTCCACTTT.

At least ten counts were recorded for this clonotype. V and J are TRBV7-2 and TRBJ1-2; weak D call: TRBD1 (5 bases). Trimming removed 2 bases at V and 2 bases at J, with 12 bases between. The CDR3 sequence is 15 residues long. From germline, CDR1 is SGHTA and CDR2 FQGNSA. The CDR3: CASSLFQGWNYGYTF. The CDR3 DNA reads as TGTGCCAGCAGCTTATTCCAGGGCTGGAACTATGGCTACACCTTC.

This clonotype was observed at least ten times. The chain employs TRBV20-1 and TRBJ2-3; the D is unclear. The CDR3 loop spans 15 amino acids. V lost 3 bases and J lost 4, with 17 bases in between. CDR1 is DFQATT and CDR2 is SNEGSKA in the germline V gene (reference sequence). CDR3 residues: CSASVQATAADTQYF. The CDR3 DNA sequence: TGCAGTGCTAGTGTCCAGGCGACGGCCGCAGATACGCAGTATTTT.

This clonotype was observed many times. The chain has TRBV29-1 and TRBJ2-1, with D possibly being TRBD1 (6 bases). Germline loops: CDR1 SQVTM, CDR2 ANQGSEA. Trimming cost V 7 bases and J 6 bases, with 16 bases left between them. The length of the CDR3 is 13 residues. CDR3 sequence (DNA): TGCAGCGGACAGGATCGTACTGTCAATGAGCAGTTCTTC. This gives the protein CSGQDRTVNEQFF.

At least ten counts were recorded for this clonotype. CDR3 sequence (DNA): TGTGCCAGCAGCCCTAACCCAGGACAGCTGAAAGCCTACAATGAGCAGTTCTTC. It codes for CASSPNPGQLKAYNEQFF. The chain employs TRBV6-2 or TRBV6-3 and TRBJ2-1; perhaps TRBD1 as D (6 bases). V gave up 6 bases and J gave up 2 bases, with 23 bases separating them. The CDR3 is made up of 18 amino acids. Per the germline V gene, CDR1 is MNHEY and CDR2 is SVGEGT.

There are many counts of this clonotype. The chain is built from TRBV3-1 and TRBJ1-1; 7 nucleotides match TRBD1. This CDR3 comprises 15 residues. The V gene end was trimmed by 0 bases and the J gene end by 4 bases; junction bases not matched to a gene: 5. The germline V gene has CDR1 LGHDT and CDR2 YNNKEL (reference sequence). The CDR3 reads CASSQDFGTATEAFF. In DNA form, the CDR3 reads TGTGCCAGCAGCCAAGATTTCGGGACAGCCACTGAAGCTTTCTTT.

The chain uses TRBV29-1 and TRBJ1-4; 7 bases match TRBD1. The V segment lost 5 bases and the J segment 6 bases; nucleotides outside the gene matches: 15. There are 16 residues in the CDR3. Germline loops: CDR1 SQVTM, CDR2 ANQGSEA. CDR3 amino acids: CSVRAGGYKEDEKLFF. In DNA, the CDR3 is TGCAGCGTTAGGGCAGGGGGATACAAGGAAGATGAAAAACTGTTTTTT.

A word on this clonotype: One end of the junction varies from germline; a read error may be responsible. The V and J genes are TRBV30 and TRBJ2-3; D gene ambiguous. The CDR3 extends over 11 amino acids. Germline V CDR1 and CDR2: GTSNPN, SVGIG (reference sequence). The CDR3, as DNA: TGTACCTGGAGTCTGGGGGATACGCAGTATTTT. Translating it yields CTWSLGDTQYF.

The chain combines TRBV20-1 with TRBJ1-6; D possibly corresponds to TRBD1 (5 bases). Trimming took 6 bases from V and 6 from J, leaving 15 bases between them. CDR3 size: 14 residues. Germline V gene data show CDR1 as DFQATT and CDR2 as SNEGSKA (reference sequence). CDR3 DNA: TGCAGTGCAAAACCGGGACCGGGTAATTCACCCCTCCACTTT. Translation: CSAKPGPGNSPLHF.

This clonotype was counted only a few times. The CDR3 loop is CASIPNRGIGSYNEQFF. The CDR3 DNA sequence: TGTGCCAGTATACCCAACAGGGGGATTGGCTCCTACAATGAGCAGTTCTTC. The chain combines TRBV19 with TRBJ2-1, with TRBD1 identical over 8 bases. Germline-derived CDR1 and CDR2 are LNHDA and SQIVND (reference sequence). The CDR3 runs to 17 residues. Trimming at V came to 7 bases and at J to 0 bases, leaving 11 bases not matched to a gene.

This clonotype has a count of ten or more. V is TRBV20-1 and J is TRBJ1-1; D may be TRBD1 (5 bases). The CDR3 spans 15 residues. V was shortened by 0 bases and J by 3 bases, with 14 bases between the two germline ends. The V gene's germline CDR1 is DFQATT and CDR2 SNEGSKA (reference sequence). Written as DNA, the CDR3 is TGCAGTGCTAGAGATTGGGCAGGGTCGGACACTGAAGCTTTCTTT. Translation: CSARDWAGSDTEAFF.

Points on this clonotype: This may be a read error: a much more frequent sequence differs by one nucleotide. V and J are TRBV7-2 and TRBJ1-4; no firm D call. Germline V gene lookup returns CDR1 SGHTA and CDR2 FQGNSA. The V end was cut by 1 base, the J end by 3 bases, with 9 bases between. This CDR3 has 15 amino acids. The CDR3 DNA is TGTGCCAGCAGCTTAGGGGAACAGTCTAATGAAAAACTGTTTTTT. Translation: CASSLGEQSNEKLFF. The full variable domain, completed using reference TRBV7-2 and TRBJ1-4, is GAGVSQSPSNKVTEKGKDVELRCDPISGHTALYWYRQSLGQGLEFLIYFQGNSAPDKSGLPSDRFSAERTGGSVSTLTIQRTQQEDSAVYLCASSLGEQSNEKLFFGSGTQLSVL.

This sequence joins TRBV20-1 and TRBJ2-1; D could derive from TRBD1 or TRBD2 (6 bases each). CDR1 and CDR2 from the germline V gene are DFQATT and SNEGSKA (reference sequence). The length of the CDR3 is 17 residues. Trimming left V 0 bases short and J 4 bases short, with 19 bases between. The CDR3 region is CSARDLPPGASYNEQFF. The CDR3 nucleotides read TGCAGTGCTAGAGATCTCCCTCCGGGGGCCTCTTACAATGAGCAGTTCTTC.

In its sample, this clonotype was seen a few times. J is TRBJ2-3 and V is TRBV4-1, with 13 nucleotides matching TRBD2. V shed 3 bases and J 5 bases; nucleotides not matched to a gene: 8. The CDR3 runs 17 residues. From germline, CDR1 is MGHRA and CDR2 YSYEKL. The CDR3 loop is CASSHLGLAGAGDTQYF. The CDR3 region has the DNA TGCGCCAGCAGCCATCTCGGACTAGCGGGGGCGGGAGATACGCAGTATTTT.

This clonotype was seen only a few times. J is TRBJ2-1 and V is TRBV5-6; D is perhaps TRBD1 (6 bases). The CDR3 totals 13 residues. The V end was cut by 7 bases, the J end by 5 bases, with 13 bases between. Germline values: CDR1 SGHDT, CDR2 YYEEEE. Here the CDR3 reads CASPDRRDNEQFF. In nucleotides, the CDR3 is TGTGCCAGCCCGGACAGACGTGACAATGAGCAGTTCTTC.

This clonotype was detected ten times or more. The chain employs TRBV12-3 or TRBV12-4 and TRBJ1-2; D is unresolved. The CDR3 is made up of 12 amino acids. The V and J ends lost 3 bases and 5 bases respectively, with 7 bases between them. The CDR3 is CASSLGVYGYTF. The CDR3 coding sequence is TGTGCCAGCAGTTTGGGAGTTTATGGCTACACCTTC.

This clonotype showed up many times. CDR3 in amino acids: CATFRANSGTRKTDTQYF. In DNA form, the CDR3 reads TGCGCCACCTTCCGGGCCAACTCCGGGACTCGAAAAACAGATACGCAGTATTTT. The chain employs TRBV23-1 and TRBJ2-3, with D possibly matching TRBD2 (6 bases). TRBV23-1 qualifies as an ORF whose function is uncertain. The CDR3 extends over 18 amino acids. Trimming removed 10 bases at V and 3 bases at J, with 29 bases between.

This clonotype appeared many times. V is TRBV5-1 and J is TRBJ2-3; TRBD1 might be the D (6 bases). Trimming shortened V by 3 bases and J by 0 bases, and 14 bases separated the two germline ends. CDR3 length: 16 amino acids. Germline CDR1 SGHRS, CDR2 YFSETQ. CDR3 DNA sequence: TGCGCCAGCAGCTCCTACAGGGCCATTAGCACAGATACGCAGTATTTT. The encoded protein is CASSSYRAISTDTQYF.

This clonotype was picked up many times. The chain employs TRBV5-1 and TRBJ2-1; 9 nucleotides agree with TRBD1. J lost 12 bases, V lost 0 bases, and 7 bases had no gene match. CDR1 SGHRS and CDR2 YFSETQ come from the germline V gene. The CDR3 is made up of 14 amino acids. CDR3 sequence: CASSLGDRVTGQFF. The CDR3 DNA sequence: TGCGCCAGCAGCTTGGGGGACAGGGTGACGGGGCAGTTCTTC.

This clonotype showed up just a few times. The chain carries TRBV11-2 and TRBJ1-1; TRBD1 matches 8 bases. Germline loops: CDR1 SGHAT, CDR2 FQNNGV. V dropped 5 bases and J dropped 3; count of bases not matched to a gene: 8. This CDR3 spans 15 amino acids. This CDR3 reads CASSPTNRGYTEAFF. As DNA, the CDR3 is TGTGCCAGCAGCCCCACCAACAGGGGGTACACTGAAGCTTTCTTT.

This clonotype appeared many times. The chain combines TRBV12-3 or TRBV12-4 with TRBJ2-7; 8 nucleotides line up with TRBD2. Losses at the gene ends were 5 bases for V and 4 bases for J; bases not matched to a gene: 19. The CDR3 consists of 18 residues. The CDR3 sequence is CASSRFPLGSAGVYEQYF. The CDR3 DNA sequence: TGTGCCAGCAGTCGATTCCCCCTTGGGTCAGCGGGAGTTTACGAGCAGTACTTC.

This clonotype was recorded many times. The CDR3 bases are TGCAGTGCCAAAGGGGGGGGCGAGCAGTACTTC. As protein: CSAKGGGEQYF. The chain combines TRBV20-1 with TRBJ2-7; a weak D match, TRBD2 (7 bases). The germline V gene has CDR1 DFQATT and CDR2 SNEGSKA (reference sequence). CDR3 size: 11 residues. V lost 6 bases and J lost 6, with 12 bases in between.

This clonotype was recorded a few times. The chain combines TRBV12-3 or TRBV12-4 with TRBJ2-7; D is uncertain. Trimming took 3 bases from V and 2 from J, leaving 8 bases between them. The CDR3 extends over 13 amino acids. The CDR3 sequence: CASSLGITYEQYF. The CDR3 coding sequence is TGTGCCAGCAGTTTGGGGATTACCTACGAGCAGTACTTC.

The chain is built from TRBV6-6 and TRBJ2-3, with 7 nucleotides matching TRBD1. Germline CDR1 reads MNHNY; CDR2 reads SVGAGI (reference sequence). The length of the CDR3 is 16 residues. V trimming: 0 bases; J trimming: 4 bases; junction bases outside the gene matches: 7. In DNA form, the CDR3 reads TGTGCCAGCAGTTACTCTTTTGACAGGGTCCCAGATACGCAGTATTTT. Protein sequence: CASSYSFDRVPDTQYF.

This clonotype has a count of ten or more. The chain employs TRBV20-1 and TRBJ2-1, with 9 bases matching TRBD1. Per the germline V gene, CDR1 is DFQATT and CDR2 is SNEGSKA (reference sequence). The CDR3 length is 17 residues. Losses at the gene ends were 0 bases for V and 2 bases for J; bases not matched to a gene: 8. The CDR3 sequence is CSARDIYRDRAYNEQFF. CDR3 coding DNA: TGCAGTGCTAGAGACATATACCGGGACAGGGCCTACAATGAGCAGTTCTTC.

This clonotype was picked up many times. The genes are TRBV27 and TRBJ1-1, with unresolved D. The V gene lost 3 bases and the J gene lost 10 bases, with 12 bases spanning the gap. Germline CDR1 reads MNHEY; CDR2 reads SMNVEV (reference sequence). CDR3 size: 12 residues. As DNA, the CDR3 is TGTGCCAGCAGTTTTGGCCCTATTCCAGCTTTCTTT. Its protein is CASSFGPIPAFF.

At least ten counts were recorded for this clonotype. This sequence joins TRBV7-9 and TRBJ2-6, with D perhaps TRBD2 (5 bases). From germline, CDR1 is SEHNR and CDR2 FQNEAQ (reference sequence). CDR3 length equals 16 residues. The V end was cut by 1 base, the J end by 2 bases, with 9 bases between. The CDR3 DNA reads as TGTGCCAGCAGCTTAGAGCGGCAGACTGGGGCCAACGTCCTGACTTTC. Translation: CASSLERQTGANVLTF.

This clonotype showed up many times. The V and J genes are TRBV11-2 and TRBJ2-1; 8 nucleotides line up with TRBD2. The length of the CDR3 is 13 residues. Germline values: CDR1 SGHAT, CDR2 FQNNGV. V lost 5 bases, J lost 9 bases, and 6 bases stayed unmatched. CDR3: CASSPAGGVEQFF. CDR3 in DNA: TGTGCCAGCAGCCCCGCCGGGGGGGTTGAGCAGTTCTTC.

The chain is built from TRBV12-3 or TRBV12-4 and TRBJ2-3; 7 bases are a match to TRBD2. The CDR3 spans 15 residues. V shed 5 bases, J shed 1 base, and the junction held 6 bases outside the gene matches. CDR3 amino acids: CASSHPGGGTDTQYF. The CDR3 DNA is TGTGCCAGCAGTCACCCTGGGGGGGGCACAGATACGCAGTATTTT.

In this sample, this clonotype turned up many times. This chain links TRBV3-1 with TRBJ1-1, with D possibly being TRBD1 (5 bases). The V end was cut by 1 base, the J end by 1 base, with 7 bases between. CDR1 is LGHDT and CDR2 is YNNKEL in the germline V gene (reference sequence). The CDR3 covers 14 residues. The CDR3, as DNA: TGTGCCAGCAGCCAAGCTGGGGCGAACACTGAAGCTTTCTTT. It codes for CASSQAGANTEAFF.

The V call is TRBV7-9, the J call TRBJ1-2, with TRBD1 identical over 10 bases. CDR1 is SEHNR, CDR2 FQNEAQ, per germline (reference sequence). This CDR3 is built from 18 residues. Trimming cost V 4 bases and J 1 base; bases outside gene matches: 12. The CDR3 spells CASSSSRTGGEYNYGYTF. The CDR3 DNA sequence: TGTGCCAGCAGCTCATCCCGGACAGGGGGAGAATATAACTATGGCTACACCTTC.